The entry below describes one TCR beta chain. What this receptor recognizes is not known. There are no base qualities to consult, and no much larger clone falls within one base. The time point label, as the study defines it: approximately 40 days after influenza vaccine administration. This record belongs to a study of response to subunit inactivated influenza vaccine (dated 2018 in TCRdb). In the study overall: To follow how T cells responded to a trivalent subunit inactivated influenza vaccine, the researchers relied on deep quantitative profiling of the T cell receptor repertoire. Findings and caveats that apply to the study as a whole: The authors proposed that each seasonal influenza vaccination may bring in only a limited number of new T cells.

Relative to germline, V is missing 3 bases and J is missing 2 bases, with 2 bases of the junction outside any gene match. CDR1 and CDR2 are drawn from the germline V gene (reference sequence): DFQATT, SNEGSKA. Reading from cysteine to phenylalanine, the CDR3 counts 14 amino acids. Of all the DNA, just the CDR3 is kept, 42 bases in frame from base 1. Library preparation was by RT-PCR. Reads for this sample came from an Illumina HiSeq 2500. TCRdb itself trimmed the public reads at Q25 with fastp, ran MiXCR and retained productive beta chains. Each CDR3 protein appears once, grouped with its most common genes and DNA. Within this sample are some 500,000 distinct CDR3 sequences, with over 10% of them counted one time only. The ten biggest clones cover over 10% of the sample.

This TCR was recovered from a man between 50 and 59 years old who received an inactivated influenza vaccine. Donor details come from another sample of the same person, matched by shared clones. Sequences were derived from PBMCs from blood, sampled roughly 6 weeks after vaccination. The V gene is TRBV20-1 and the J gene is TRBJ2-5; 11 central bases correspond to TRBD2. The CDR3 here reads CSASRLAGQETQYF. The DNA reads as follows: TGCAGTGCTAGCAGACTAGCGGGACAAGAGACCCAGTACTTC.